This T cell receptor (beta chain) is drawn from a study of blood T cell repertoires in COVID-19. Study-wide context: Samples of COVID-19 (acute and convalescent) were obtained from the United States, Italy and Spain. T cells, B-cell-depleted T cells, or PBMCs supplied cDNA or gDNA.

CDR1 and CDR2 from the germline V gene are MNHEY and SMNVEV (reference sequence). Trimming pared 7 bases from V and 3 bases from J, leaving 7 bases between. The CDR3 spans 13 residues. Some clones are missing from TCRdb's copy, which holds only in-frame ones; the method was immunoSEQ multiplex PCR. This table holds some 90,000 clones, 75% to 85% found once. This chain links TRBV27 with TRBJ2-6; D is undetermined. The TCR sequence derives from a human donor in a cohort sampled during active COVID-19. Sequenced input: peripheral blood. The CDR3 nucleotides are TGTGCCAGCACCTCAGGTGGGGCCAACGTCCTGACTTTC. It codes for CASTSGGANVLTF. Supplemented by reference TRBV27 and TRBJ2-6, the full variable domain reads EAQVTQNPRYLITVTGKKLTVTCSQNMNHEYMSWYRQDPGLGLRQIYYSMNVEVTDKGDVPEGYKVSRKEKRNFPLILESPSPNQTSLYFCASTSGGANVLTFGAGSRLTVL.